The 14 T cell receptor beta chains listed next were all sequenced from one sample in a study of regulatory T cells in long-lasting Graves disease. Arm-PCR with iRepertoire HTBI primers amplified the CDR3 regions for these TCR beta libraries. MiXCR, applied by TCRdb to the multiplex PCR reads, yields one record per CDR3 protein. The sample includes around 480,000 distinct CDR3 sequences, around 16% of them seen just once. Time point given: newly diagnosed GD, antithyroid drugs for less than 3 months. Isolated PBMC RNA provided the starting material for the TCR library. The sample was also linked to a second study, of T cells in Graves' hyperthyroidism and ophthalmopathy.

The sample consisted of peripheral blood mononuclear cells (PBMCs), taken at new diagnosis, from a patient treated with antithyroid drugs. The receptors come from a woman aged 40-65 years with Graves disease.

The chain couples TRBV3-1 to TRBJ1-6; D unclear. The germline CDR1 and CDR2 sequences are LGHDT and YNNKEL (reference sequence). The CDR3 has 15 amino acids. V was trimmed by 0 bases and J by 8 bases, leaving 11 bases between them. The CDR3 sequence is CASSQEVRRHSPLHF. The CDR3 nucleotides are TGTGCCAGCAGCCAAGAAGTCCGTCGGCATTCACCCCTCCACTTT.

The gene calls are TRBV19 and TRBJ1-4; 9 bases line up with TRBD1. Germline V lookup: CDR1 LNHDA, CDR2 SQIVND (reference sequence). V was clipped by 6 bases and J by 6 bases; unmatched bases: 2. The CDR3 extends over 13 amino acids. CDR3 coding DNA: TGTGCCAGTAGCCGGGACAGGGATGAAAAACTGTTTTTT. This codes for CASSRDRDEKLFF.

This clonotype occurred a few times. The chain joins TRBV9 to TRBJ2-5, with TRBD2 as a possible D gene (5 bases). Germline CDR1 is SGDLS and CDR2 is YYNGEE. The CDR3 sequence is 15 residues long. Between the trimmed V and J ends, which lost 0 bases and 4 bases, there was a span of 13 bases. The CDR3 DNA follows: TGTGCCAGCAGCGTAGCTACTGGCGAGGGAGAGACCCAGTACTTC. This gives the protein CASSVATGEGETQYF.

V is TRBV29-1 and J is TRBJ2-1; D possibly corresponds to TRBD2 (6 bases). V gave up 4 bases and J gave up 4 bases, with 11 bases separating them. This CDR3 has 13 amino acids. Germline loops: CDR1 SQVTM, CDR2 ANQGSEA. The CDR3 DNA is TGCAGCGTTGCAGCGGGCGGTTACAATGAGCAGTTCTTC. Translating gives CSVAAGGYNEQFF.

This clonotype came up many times. The chain links TRBV5-1 to TRBJ2-3, with 7 bases identical to TRBD1. Germline CDR1 reads SGHRS; CDR2 reads YFSETQ. CDR3 length equals 14 residues. V lost 5 bases to trimming and J lost 3 bases; unmatched junction nucleotides: 6. Here the CDR3 reads CASRSTGLTDTQYF. CDR3 sequence (DNA): TGCGCCAGCAGATCGACAGGGTTGACAGATACGCAGTATTTT. Full variable domain (missing parts from reference TRBV5-1 and TRBJ2-3): KAGVTQTPRYLIKTRGQQVTLSCSPISGHRSVSWYQQTPGQGLQFLFEYFSETQRNKGNFPGRFSGRQFSNSRSEMNVSTLELGDSALYLCASRSTGLTDTQYFGPGTRLTVL.

This clonotype was seen ten or more times. In DNA form, the CDR3 reads TGTGCCAGCAGTTCGGACAGGGGGCACGAGCAGTACTTC. Protein product: CASSSDRGHEQYF. The J gene is TRBJ2-7, the V gene TRBV27; TRBD1 agrees at 11 bases. Germline V gives CDR1 MNHEY, CDR2 SMNVEV (reference sequence). The CDR3 extends over 13 amino acids. The V and J ends lost 4 bases and 5 bases, in that order; junction bases with no gene match: 1.

A few counts support this clonotype. Since a far larger clone is one base different, this is likely a read error. The chain combines TRBV2 with TRBJ1-1; no reliable D call. CDR1 and CDR2 (germline): SNHLY, FYNNEI. The CDR3 contains 10 residues. This chain's CDR3 is CASSYTGAFF. In DNA, the CDR3 is TGTGCCAGCAGTTACACTGGAGCTTTCTTT. The full variable domain, completed using reference TRBV2 and TRBJ1-1, is EPEVTQTPSHQVTQMGQEVILRCVPISNHLYFYWYRQILGQKVEFLVSFYNNEISEKSEIFDDQFSVERPDGSNFTLKIRSTKLEDSAMYFCASSYTGAFFGQGTRLTVV.

This clonotype appeared many times. V is TRBV3-1 and J is TRBJ2-3; the D is unclear. CDR3 length: 12 amino acids. V shed 1 base and J shed 4 bases, with 3 bases lying between them. Looked up from germline, CDR1 is LGHDT and CDR2 is YNNKEL (reference sequence). The DNA of the CDR3 is TGTGCCAGCAGCCAAGTTTCAGATACGCAGTATTTT. Protein product: CASSQVSDTQYF.

The chain's CDR3 is CASSEILAVGETQYF. For the CDR3, the DNA is TGTGCCAGCAGTGAAATACTAGCGGTAGGAGAGACCCAGTACTTC. The chain recombines TRBV6-1 with TRBJ2-5; 8 nucleotides match TRBD2. With V trimmed by 2 bases and J by 4 bases, 6 bases remained unmatched. Looked up from germline, CDR1 is MNHNS and CDR2 is SASEGT. CDR3 size: 15 residues.

This clonotype was seen repeatedly, ten times or more. This chain connects TRBV6-2 or TRBV6-3 to TRBJ2-1; D is unresolved. The CDR3 totals 15 residues. Germline lookup yields CDR1 MNHEY and CDR2 SVGEGT. V lost 10 bases and J lost 0, with 16 bases in between. For the CDR3, the DNA is TGTGCCATAAGCCAGACAAAGAGCTCCTACAATGAGCAGTTCTTC. Its protein product is CAISQTKSSYNEQFF.

The chain combines TRBV5-8 with TRBJ2-1, with 8 bases matching TRBD1. Gene TRBJ2-5 matches the end of the DNA better, so the J call may be wrong. The CDR3 covers 15 residues. The germline gives CDR1 SGHTS, CDR2 YDEGEE. CDR3 DNA sequence: TGTGCCAGCAGCCAAGGGACAGGCCACCAAGAGACCCAGTACTTC. It specifies CASSQGTGHQETQYF.

This clonotype was seen only a few times. V gene TRBV20-1 combines with J gene TRBJ1-1; 7 bases are a match to TRBD1. V was clipped by 6 bases and J by 5 bases; unmatched bases: 9. CDR1 and CDR2 from the germline V gene are DFQATT and SNEGSKA (reference sequence). The CDR3 extends over 13 amino acids. CDR3 coding DNA: TGCAGTGCCCCGGTTCAGGGGGGTACTGAAGCTTTCTTT. Its protein product is CSAPVQGGTEAFF.

V gene TRBV5-8 combines with J gene TRBJ2-5; TRBD1 is a possible D gene (5 bases). Germline CDR1 and CDR2: SGHTS and YDEGEE. Deletions cut 3 bases from V and 7 bases from J, with 22 bases between. The length of the CDR3 is 16 residues. The CDR3: CASSYQGPHHPGTQYF. CDR3 nucleotides: TGTGCCAGCAGCTATCAGGGCCCTCACCATCCGGGGACCCAGTACTTC.

This clonotype has ten or more counts. This chain joins TRBV28 and TRBJ2-1; TRBD2 matches at 12 bases. V lost 5 bases, J lost 6 bases, and 2 bases stayed unmatched. The CDR3 runs 14 residues. Germline assignment: CDR1 MDHEN and CDR2 SYDVKM. CDR3 residues: CASSTSGGSNEQFF. The CDR3 coding sequence is TGTGCCAGCAGTACTAGCGGGGGGAGCAATGAGCAGTTCTTC.